This T cell receptor (beta chain) was found in a study of early T cells in non-severe SARS-CoV-2 infection. General observations from the study: Clonotype matching in VDJdb favored anti-spike CD8 responses and did not capture private and CD4 specificities.

Attachment of unique molecular identifiers to individual cDNA molecules was performed. TCRdb reprocessed the 5' RACE reads with MiXCR, giving one entry per CDR3 protein. The table shows roughly 69,000 distinct CDR3 sequences, with 9% to 10% occurring only once. Comment on this clonotype: What it recognizes is unknown.

The CDR3 is made up of 12 amino acids. V lost 0 bases, J lost 8 bases, and 8 bases lay in between. CDR1 and CDR2 (germline): SGHRS, YFSETQ. This receptor was taken from an adult who was a healthcare worker with PCR-confirmed SARS-CoV-2 infection or an uninfected control (not recorded which). The chain recombines TRBV5-1 with TRBJ1-1; D may be TRBD1 (6 bases). The sample in question was whole blood, obtained at baseline. The CDR3 DNA sequence: TGCGCCAGCAGCTTGGCTCAGGGGGAAGCTTTCTTT. Translating it yields CASSLAQGEAFF.